This entry describes one TCR beta chain. The antigen remains unidentified. The sample comes from a study of T cells in localized non-small cell lung cancer. General study points: Within adjacent lung there appeared a median around 60 of the top 100 tumor clones.

The CDR3 runs to 14 residues. Germline V gives CDR1 SGHTA, CDR2 FQGNSA. Trimming stripped 5 bases from V and 4 bases from J, with 14 bases between. Generated by immunoSEQ multiplex PCR, the TCRdb table keeps only in-frame clones and is missing some. The profile shows tens of thousands of clones, over 80% of them singletons. This sequence joins TRBV7-2 and TRBJ1-1; D is unclear. The receptor's source is a man between 40 and 69 years old with stage I squamous cell lung carcinoma. Sequences were derived from peripheral blood, sampled before any cancer treatment. The chain's CDR3 is CASSRTLMGTEAFF. In DNA, the CDR3 is TGTGCCAGCAGCCGGACCCTTATGGGCACTGAAGCTTTCTTT.